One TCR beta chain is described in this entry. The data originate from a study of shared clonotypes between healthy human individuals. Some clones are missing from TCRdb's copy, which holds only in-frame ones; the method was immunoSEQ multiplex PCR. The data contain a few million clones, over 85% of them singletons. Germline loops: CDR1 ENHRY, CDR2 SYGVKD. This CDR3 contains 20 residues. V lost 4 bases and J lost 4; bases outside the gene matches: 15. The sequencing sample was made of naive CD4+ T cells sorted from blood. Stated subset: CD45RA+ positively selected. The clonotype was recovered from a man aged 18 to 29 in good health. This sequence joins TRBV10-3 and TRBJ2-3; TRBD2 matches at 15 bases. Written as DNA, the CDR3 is TGTGCCATCAGTGCGGGATACCGGACTAGCGGGGGGGAAAAACCAGATACGCAGTATTTT. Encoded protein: CAISAGYRTSGGEKPDTQYF.